The 7 T cell receptor beta chains below were found in one sample sequenced in a study of blood T cells in healthy people across ages. A sample-barcoded 5' primer and a J-beta primer mix were used in a second PCR of roughly 7 to 11 cycles. TCRdb itself ran the 5' RACE reads through MiXCR, one entry per CDR3 protein. The sample includes about 1.5 million distinct CDR3 sequences, approximately 43% seen only once; the top ten take less than 5%. Input material: blood. The source of these receptors is a woman under 30 in good health.

The J gene is TRBJ2-7, the V gene TRBV7-2; D not resolved. The V end was cut by 2 bases, the J end by 4 bases, with 12 bases between. The CDR3 is 14 residues long. Per the germline V gene, CDR1 is SGHTA and CDR2 is FQGNSA. The CDR3 bases are TGTGCCAGCAGCTTATTGGTCCAGATGTACGAGCAGTACTTC. Protein: CASSLLVQMYEQYF.

Only a few counts were recorded for this clonotype. V usage is TRBV29-1 and J usage is TRBJ1-2, with TRBD1 as a possible D gene (6 bases). This CDR3 is built from 11 residues. The germline V gene has CDR1 SQVTM and CDR2 ANQGSEA. The V end was cut by 7 bases, the J end by 8 bases, with 14 bases between. CDR3 coding DNA: TGCAGCGCGCCGGAGGGGGGCGGCTACACCTTC. Its translation: CSAPEGGGYTF.

The rearrangement joins TRBV20-1 to TRBJ1-6; weak D call: TRBD1 (5 bases). Germline assignment: CDR1 DFQATT and CDR2 SNEGSKA (reference sequence). Trimming removed 3 bases at V and 7 bases at J, with 16 bases between. The CDR3 contains 15 residues. The CDR3 sequence: CSARPGTQGNSPLHF. The CDR3 DNA follows: TGCAGTGCTAGGCCCGGGACGCAGGGAAATTCACCCCTCCACTTT.

This clonotype was recorded a few times. The chain employs TRBV4-1 and TRBJ2-5, with D tentatively TRBD1 or TRBD2 (5 bases each). This CDR3 is built from 16 residues. Trimming left V 3 bases short and J 1 base short, with 15 bases between. Germline V CDR1 and CDR2: MGHRA, YSYEKL. The CDR3 DNA reads as TGCGCCAGCAGCCAGGGACCCTCAGTAGCCCAAGAGACCCAGTACTTC. This codes for CASSQGPSVAQETQYF.

This clonotype occurred a few times. The rearrangement joins TRBV29-1 to TRBJ2-5, with 7 positions matching TRBD1. J gave up 11 bases and V 7 bases, and 10 bases lay outside the gene matches. The CDR3 is 11 residues long. Per germline, CDR1 SQVTM and CDR2 ANQGSEA. The CDR3 reads CSGDQGDEQYF. The CDR3 nucleotides are TGCAGCGGTGATCAGGGGGATGAGCAGTACTTC. The full variable domain, its missing parts supplied by reference TRBV29-1 and TRBJ2-5, is SAVISQKPSRDICQRGTSLTIQCQVDSQVTMMFWYRQQPGQSLTLIATANQGSEATYESGFVIDKFPISRPNLTFSTLTVSNMSPEDSSIYLCSGDQGDEQYFGPGTRLLVL.

CDR3 DNA: TGTGCCAGCAGCTTAGGGGCTAGCGGGGGGCCCCTCTCCTACGAGCAGTACTTC. Translated, it gives CASSLGASGGPLSYEQYF. This rearrangement joins TRBV7-2 to TRBJ2-7, with TRBD2 identical over 11 bases. V gave up 1 base and J gave up 0 bases; unmatched junction bases: 8. In germline, CDR1 is SGHTA, CDR2 FQGNSA. There are 18 residues in the CDR3.

The chain links TRBV9 to TRBJ1-1; possible D gene TRBD1, 6 bases. V lost 6 bases and J lost 1, with 13 bases in between. Germline CDR1 and CDR2: SGDLS and YYNGEE. This CDR3 comprises 14 residues. CDR3 loop: CASNPGTPNTEAFF. The CDR3 coding sequence is TGTGCCAGCAACCCCGGGACACCGAACACTGAAGCTTTCTTT.